Listed here is a single T cell receptor (beta chain). The antigen remains undetermined. TCRdb's table, derived via immunoSEQ multiplex PCR, lists solely in-frame clones and lacks some. In the table there are hundreds of thousands of clones, 75% to 85% of which are singletons. From cryopreserved PBMCs came roughly 2 micrograms of genomic DNA used for TCR beta libraries. The CDR3 loop spans 14 amino acids. The data were obtained in a study of cytotoxic CD8 clonotypes in ibrutinib-treated CLL. On the study more broadly: A mean of around 270,000 productive templates and 90,000 or so productive rearrangements was obtained per sample. Study observations and caveats: Contraction or stability on treatment characterized the public clonotypes, which were uncommon.

This specimen was PBMCs, taken after 12 months of ibrutinib treatment. The source of this sequence is a human donor with chronic lymphocytic leukemia. The chain links TRBV21-1 to TRBJ2-7; TRBD1, the table's D call, lacks a check against the DNA. TRBV21-1 constitutes a pseudogene. Here the CDR3 reads CASSIGGSGIEQYF. The CDR3 region has the DNA TGTGCCAGCAGCATTGGGGGCTCAGGAATCGAGCAGTACTTC.